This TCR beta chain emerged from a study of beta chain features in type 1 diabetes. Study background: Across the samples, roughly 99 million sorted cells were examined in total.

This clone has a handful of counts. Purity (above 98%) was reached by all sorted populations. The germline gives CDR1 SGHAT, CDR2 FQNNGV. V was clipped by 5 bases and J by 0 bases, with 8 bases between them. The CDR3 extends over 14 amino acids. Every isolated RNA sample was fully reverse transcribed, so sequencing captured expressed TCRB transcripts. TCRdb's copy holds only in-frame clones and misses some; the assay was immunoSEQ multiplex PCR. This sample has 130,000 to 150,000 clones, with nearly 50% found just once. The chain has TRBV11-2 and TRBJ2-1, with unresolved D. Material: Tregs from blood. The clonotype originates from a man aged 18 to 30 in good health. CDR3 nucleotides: TGTGCCAGCAGCCTTATATACTCCTACAATGAGCAGTTCTTC. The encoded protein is CASSLIYSYNEQFF. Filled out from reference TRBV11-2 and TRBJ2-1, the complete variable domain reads EAGVAQSPRYKIIEKRQSVAFWCNPISGHATLYWYQQILGQGPKLLIQFQNNGVVDDSQLPKDRFSAERLKGVDSTLKIQPAKLEDSAVYLCASSLIYSYNEQFFGPGTRLTVL.